Each of the 6 T cell receptor beta chains below was sequenced from the same sample in a study of cytomegalovirus exposure and HLA in healthy donors (dated by TCRdb to 2017 to 2019). The library was built by means of the immunoSEQ multiplex PCR assay. The table was pulled from immuneACCESS by TCRdb, which kept in-frame rearrangements only. Such tables lose some clones; where checked, under half of the loss comes from unresolved V genes, and the rest has no known cause. Counted in this sample were more than 60,000 clones; 80% to 90% of them appeared once. Over 1.5% of the sample goes to the ten largest clones. Sequenced: PBMCs. These receptors came from a woman younger than 35 in good health and CMV-seronegative.

J is TRBJ1-1 and V is TRBV13, with a tentative D call TRBD1 (5 bases). Germline lookup yields CDR1 PRHDT and CDR2 FYEKMQ (reference sequence). This CDR3 contains 15 residues. V dropped 0 bases and J dropped 3 bases, with 11 bases sitting between them. The CDR3 nucleotides read TGTGCCAGCAGCTTAGGCAAGGGCAGGGACACTGAAGCTTTCTTT. Its protein product is CASSLGKGRDTEAFF.

This chain joins TRBV5-6 and TRBJ1-1; D unresolved. The germline gives CDR1 SGHDT, CDR2 YYEEEE. The CDR3 extends over 14 amino acids. V was trimmed by 3 bases and J by 0 bases, leaving 9 bases between them. The CDR3 spells CASSSGVMNTEAFF. The CDR3 DNA follows: TGTGCCAGCAGCTCTGGAGTTATGAACACTGAAGCTTTCTTT.

The rearrangement uses TRBV7-3 and TRBJ2-3; 13 bases map to TRBD2. Germline values: CDR1 SGHTA, CDR2 FQGTGA. The CDR3 covers 19 residues. V shed 5 bases, J shed 2 bases, and the junction held 13 bases outside the gene matches. CDR3 bases: TGTGCCAGCAGCCCGGACGGTGGACTAGCGGGGGCCTTCACAGATACGCAGTATTTT. This codes for CASSPDGGLAGAFTDTQYF. Variable domain in full (rest from reference TRBV7-3 and TRBJ2-3): GAGVSQTPSNKVTEKGKYVELRCDPISGHTALYWYRQSLGQGPEFLIYFQGTGAADDSGLPNDRFFAVRPEGSVSTLKIQRTERGDSAVYLCASSPDGGLAGAFTDTQYFGPGTRLTVL.

This CDR3 reads CASLGQGSYEQYF. CDR3 DNA sequence: TGTGCCAGCTTAGGTCAGGGCTCCTACGAGCAGTACTTC. This rearrangement joins TRBV27 to TRBJ2-7, with TRBD1 as a possible D gene (5 bases). The CDR3 covers 13 residues. CDR1 and CDR2 (germline): MNHEY, SMNVEV (reference sequence). The ends were cut back, 8 bases at V and 0 bases at J, with 11 bases in the middle.

The chain is built from TRBV4-2 and TRBJ2-5, with TRBD2 matching over 13 bases. The V and J ends lost 2 bases and 3 bases, in that order; junction bases with no gene match: 6. Germline CDR1 is LGHNA and CDR2 is YNFKEQ. The CDR3 runs to 17 residues. The CDR3 DNA follows: TGTGCCAGCAGCCAAAACCCCGGACTAGCGGGGGAAGAGACCCAGTACTTC. Translation gives CASSQNPGLAGEETQYF.

The chain carries TRBV29-1 and TRBJ2-4; 14 nucleotides agree with TRBD2. Germline loops: CDR1 SQVTM, CDR2 ANQGSEA. V was clipped by 4 bases and J by 7 bases; unmatched bases: 3. The CDR3 consists of 14 residues. In nucleotides, the CDR3 is TGCAGCGTTGCGACTAGCGGGGGGGAGAACATTCAGTACTTC. Amino acids: CSVATSGGENIQYF. The full variable domain, completed using reference TRBV29-1 and TRBJ2-4, is SAVISQKPSRDICQRGTSLTIQCQVDSQVTMMFWYRQQPGQSLTLIATANQGSEATYESGFVIDKFPISRPNLTFSTLTVSNMSPEDSSIYLCSVATSGGENIQYFGAGTRLSVL.